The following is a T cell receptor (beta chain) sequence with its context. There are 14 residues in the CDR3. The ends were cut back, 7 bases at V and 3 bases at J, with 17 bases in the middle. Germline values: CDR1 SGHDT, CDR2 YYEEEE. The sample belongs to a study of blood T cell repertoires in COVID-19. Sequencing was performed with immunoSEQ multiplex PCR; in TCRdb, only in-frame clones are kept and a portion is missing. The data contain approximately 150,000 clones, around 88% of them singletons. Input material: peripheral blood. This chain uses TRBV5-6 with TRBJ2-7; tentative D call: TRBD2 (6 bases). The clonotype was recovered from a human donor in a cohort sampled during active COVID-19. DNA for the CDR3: TGTGCCAGCCGGGGGACGGCCGGGGGCTACGAGCAGTACTTC. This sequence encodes CASRGTAGGYEQYF.